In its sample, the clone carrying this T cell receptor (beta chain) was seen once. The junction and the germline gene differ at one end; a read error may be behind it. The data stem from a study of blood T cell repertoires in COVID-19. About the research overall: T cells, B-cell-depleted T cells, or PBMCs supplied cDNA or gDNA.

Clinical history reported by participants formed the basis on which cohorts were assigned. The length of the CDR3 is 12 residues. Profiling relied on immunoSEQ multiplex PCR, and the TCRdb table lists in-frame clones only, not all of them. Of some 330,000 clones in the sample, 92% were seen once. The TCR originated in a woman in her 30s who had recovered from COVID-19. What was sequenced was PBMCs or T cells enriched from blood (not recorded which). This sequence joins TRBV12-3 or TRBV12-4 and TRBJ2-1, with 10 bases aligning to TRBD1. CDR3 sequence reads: CASSGPGQGNVF. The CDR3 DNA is TGTGCCAGCAGTGGTCCGGGACAGGGGAATGTCTTC.